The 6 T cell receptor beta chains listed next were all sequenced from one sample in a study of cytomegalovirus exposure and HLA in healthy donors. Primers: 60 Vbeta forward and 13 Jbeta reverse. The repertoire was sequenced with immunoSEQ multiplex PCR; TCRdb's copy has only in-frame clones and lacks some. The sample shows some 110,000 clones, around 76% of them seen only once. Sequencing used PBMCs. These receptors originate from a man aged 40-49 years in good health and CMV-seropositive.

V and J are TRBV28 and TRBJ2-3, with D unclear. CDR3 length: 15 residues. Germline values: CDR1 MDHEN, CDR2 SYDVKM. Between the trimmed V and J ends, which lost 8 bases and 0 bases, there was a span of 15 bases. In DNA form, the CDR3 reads TGTGCCAGCGTGATGGCGGCAACTAGCACAGATACGCAGTATTTT. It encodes CASVMAATSTDTQYF. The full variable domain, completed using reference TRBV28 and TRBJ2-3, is DVKVTQSSRYLVKRTGEKVFLECVQDMDHENMFWYRQDPGLGLRLIYFSYDVKMKEKGDIPEGYSVSREKKERFSLILESASTNQTSMYLCASVMAATSTDTQYFGPGTRLTVL.

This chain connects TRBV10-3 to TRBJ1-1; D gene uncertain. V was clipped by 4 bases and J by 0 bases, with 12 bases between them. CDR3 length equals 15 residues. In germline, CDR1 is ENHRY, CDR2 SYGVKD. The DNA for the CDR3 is TGTGCCATCAGTGCAGAGTCGGAGATGAACACTGAAGCTTTCTTT. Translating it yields CAISAESEMNTEAFF.

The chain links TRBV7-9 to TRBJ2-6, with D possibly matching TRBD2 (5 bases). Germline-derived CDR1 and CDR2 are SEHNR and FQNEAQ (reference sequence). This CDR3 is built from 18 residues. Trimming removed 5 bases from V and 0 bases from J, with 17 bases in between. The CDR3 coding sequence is TGTGCCAGCAGCCCGGCGGCAGGACTCAACTCTGGGGCCAACGTCCTGACTTTC. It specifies CASSPAAGLNSGANVLTF.

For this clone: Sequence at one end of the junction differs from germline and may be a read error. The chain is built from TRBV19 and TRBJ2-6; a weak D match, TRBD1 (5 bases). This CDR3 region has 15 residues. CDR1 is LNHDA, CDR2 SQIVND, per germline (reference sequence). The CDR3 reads CASSTWSAGANGLTF. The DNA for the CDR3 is TGTGCCAGTAGTACGTGGTCTGCTGGGGCCAACGGCCTGACTTTC.

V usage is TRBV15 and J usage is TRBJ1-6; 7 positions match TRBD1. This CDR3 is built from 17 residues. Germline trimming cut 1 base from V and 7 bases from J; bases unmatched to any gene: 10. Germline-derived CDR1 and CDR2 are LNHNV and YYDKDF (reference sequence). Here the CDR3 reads CATSRALAGGLNSPLHF. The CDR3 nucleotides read TGTGCCACCAGCAGAGCGCTGGCAGGGGGTCTGAATTCACCCCTCCACTTT.

CDR3 DNA: TGTGCCAGCACTAGCGGCCTGGGGGAGACCCAGTACTTC. As protein: CASTSGLGETQYF. The rearrangement links TRBV28 to TRBJ2-5, with TRBD2 matching 7 bases. Germline CDR1 reads MDHEN; CDR2 reads SYDVKM. The CDR3 sequence is 13 residues long. The ends lost 7 bases at V and 5 bases at J; junction bases unmatched: 7.